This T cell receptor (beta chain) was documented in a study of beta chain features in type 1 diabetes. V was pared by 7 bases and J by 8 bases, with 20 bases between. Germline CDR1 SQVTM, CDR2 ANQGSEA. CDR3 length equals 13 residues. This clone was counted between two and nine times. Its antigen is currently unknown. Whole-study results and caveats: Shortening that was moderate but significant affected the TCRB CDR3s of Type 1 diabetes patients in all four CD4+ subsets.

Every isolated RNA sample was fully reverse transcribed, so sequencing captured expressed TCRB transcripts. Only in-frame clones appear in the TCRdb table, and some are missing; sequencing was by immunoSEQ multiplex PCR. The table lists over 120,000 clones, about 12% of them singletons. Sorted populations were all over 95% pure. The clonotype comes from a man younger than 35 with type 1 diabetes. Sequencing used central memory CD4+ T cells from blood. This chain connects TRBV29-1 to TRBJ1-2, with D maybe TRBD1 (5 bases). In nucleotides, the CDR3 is TGCAGCGCTGCGAGTGGGGAGGGGAGAGGCTACACCTTC. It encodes CSAASGEGRGYTF.